This TCR beta chain is from a study of human CD8 memory T cell subsets. Study-wide points: Unlike effector memory cells, stem-like memory and precursor exhausted T cells displayed similarly high diversity.

It was UMI-labeled 5' RACE by which the TCR beta libraries were made. Each CDR3 protein gets one entry in TCRdb, which reprocessed the 5' RACE reads and gives no DNA. Its table records 4,500 to 5,500 distinct CDR3 sequences. The V gene's germline CDR1 is SQVTM and CDR2 ANQGSEA. The CDR3 runs to 13 residues. Duplicate approximately 150,000-cell vials of sorted CD8+ T cells per subset supplied the RNA. About this clonotype itself: The antigen is not known.

The chain recombines TRBV29-1 with TRBJ2-7; no DNA is available, so the TRBD2 call from TCRdb remains unchecked. This TCR came from a human donor in good health. The sample taken for sequencing was CD8+ T cells from PBMCs. CDR3 protein: CSVGLVSAYEQYF.